Presented here are 25 T cell receptor beta chains from one specimen sequenced in a study of pediatric ulcerative colitis (dated by TCRdb to the late 2010s). During colonoscopy, one to two pinch biopsies were obtained from the rectum for research. The library relied on the immunoSEQ multiplex PCR assay. TCRdb re-hosts the immuneACCESS table, in-frame sequences only. Its copies lack some clones; in the studies checked, an unresolved V gene accounts for under half of them, and the cause for the rest is not known. Within this sample are 30,000 to 35,000 clones, with 80% to 85% of them counted one time only. 1.1% of the sample belongs to the ten largest clones. The sample consisted of gut tissue. The origin of the receptors is a boy between 5 and 17 years old with mild ulcerative colitis.

The chain combines TRBV6-5 with TRBJ2-1, with 8 bases matching TRBD2. Germline CDR1 reads MNHEY; CDR2 reads SVGAGI. The trim removed 4 bases at V and 7 bases at J, leaving 12 bases unmatched. There are 16 residues in the CDR3. The CDR3 nucleotides read TGTGCCAGCAGTTTCCAGGCCGGGGGGGGCCTAAATGAGCAGTTCTTC. Translating gives CASSFQAGGGLNEQFF.

The V and J genes are TRBV15 and TRBJ1-1; no clear D gene. This CDR3 region has 14 residues. Trimming stripped 4 bases from V and 0 bases from J, with 9 bases between. Germline assignment: CDR1 LNHNV and CDR2 YYDKDF (reference sequence). The CDR3: CATSTLQMNTEAFF. The CDR3 nucleotides read TGTGCCACCAGCACCCTCCAAATGAACACTGAAGCTTTCTTT.

This sequence joins TRBV19 and TRBJ1-4, with 7 bases identical to TRBD1. Germline trimming cut 10 bases from V and 0 bases from J; bases unmatched to any gene: 17. This CDR3 has 18 residues. Germline assignment: CDR1 LNHDA and CDR2 SQIVND (reference sequence). The CDR3 DNA sequence: TGTGCCACCTCCCTATTTTGGCAGGGGGAGGCAACTAATGAAAAACTGTTTTTT. It yields the protein CATSLFWQGEATNEKLFF.

This chain links TRBV9 with TRBJ1-3, with 8 positions matching TRBD1. V lost 3 bases to trimming and J lost 3 bases; unmatched junction nucleotides: 5. The CDR3 contains 15 residues. CDR1 SGDLS and CDR2 YYNGEE come from the germline V gene. The CDR3 DNA is TGTGCCAGCAGCGGGACAGGGAACTATGGAAACACCATATATTTT. Its translation is CASSGTGNYGNTIYF. Full variable domain (missing parts from reference TRBV9 and TRBJ1-3): DSGVTQTPKHLITATGQRVTLRCSPRSGDLSVYWYQQSLDQGLQFLIQYYNGEERAKGNILERFSAQQFPDLHSELNLSSLELGDSALYFCASSGTGNYGNTIYFGEGSWLTVV.

This clone was observed a few times. In nucleotides, the CDR3 is TGTGCCAGCAGCAAAGTAGGGAGACAGCACAATGAGCAGTTCTTC. Translation gives CASSKVGRQHNEQFF. The chain has TRBV21-1 and TRBJ2-1. TRBV21-1 is deemed a pseudogene. The CDR3 extends over 15 amino acids.

The genes are TRBV2 and TRBJ2-7; 9 bases are shared with TRBD1. Germline loops: CDR1 SNHLY, CDR2 FYNNEI. Germline trimming cut 5 bases from V and 5 bases from J; bases unmatched to any gene: 7. The CDR3 loop spans 14 amino acids. CDR3 in amino acids: CASSRRDRAHEQYF. The CDR3 nucleotides are TGTGCCAGCAGTCGACGGGACAGGGCGCACGAGCAGTACTTC.

This chain joins TRBV27 and TRBJ2-1; 10 bases match TRBD1. This CDR3 has 17 amino acids. Germline trimming cut 0 bases from V and 2 bases from J; bases unmatched to any gene: 4. Germline CDR1 MNHEY, CDR2 SMNVEV (reference sequence). The CDR3 DNA reads as TGTGCCAGCAGTTTATCCGTTGGGACAGGGGCCTACAATGAGCAGTTCTTC. Translating it yields CASSLSVGTGAYNEQFF.

The genes are TRBV5-1 and TRBJ1-6; tentatively, D is TRBD1 (5 bases). The CDR3 runs 15 residues. Germline V lookup: CDR1 SGHRS, CDR2 YFSETQ. V was pared by 0 bases and J by 3 bases, with 7 bases between. CDR3 in amino acids: CASSLGGVYNSPLHF. As DNA, the CDR3 is TGCGCCAGCAGCTTGGGAGGGGTCTATAATTCACCCCTCCACTTT.

V usage is TRBV7-9 and J usage is TRBJ2-1, with TRBD2 matching over 8 bases. V lost 5 bases and J lost 3; bases outside the gene matches: 9. This CDR3 has 16 amino acids. The germline V gene has CDR1 SEHNR and CDR2 FQNEAQ (reference sequence). The CDR3 spells CASSPRGGSYYNEQFF. CDR3 DNA: TGTGCCAGCAGCCCCCGGGGGGGGAGCTACTACAATGAGCAGTTCTTC.

This clone was found a few times. The V and J genes are TRBV2 and TRBJ1-5; 7 positions match TRBD1. Germline V gene data show CDR1 as SNHLY and CDR2 as FYNNEI. J lost 15 bases, V lost 7 bases, and 12 bases had no gene match. CDR3 size: 12 residues. Written as DNA, the CDR3 is TGTGCCAGCAAAAATCGAGGGGGCCTCCTGCATTTT. Residues: CASKNRGGLLHF.

This clone has only a few counts. The V gene is TRBV2, the J gene TRBJ2-1, with D perhaps matching TRBD1 or TRBD2 (5 bases each). The CDR3 extends over 14 amino acids. CDR1 SNHLY and CDR2 FYNNEI come from the germline V gene. V was pared by 9 bases and J by 2 bases, with 14 bases between. CDR3 nucleotides: TGTGCCAGAGGTGAGGGGACCCCCTACAATGAGCAGTTCTTC. Translation: CARGEGTPYNEQFF.

The chain has TRBV2 and TRBJ2-2; D call uncertain. Germline loops: CDR1 SNHLY, CDR2 FYNNEI. This CDR3 has 12 residues. V lost 2 bases and J lost 3, with 1 base in between. CDR3 nucleotide sequence: TGTGCCAGCAGTGAACACACCGGGGAGCTGTTTTTT. Translating gives CASSEHTGELFF. The variable domain in full, with the rest retrieved from reference TRBV2 and TRBJ2-2, is EPEVTQTPSHQVTQMGQEVILRCVPISNHLYFYWYRQILGQKVEFLVSFYNNEISEKSEIFDDQFSVERPDGSNFTLKIRSTKLEDSAMYFCASSEHTGELFFGEGSRLTVL.

The V and J genes are TRBV2 and TRBJ1-5; no firm D call. The V end lost 5 bases, the J end lost 2 bases, and 19 bases lay between the germline ends. Germline V lookup: CDR1 SNHLY, CDR2 FYNNEI. The CDR3 is 17 amino acids. The CDR3 coding sequence is TGTGCCAGCAGTTTCTATCCGGGAGCAAGGGGCAATCAGCCCCAGCATTTT. This codes for CASSFYPGARGNQPQHF.

The V gene is TRBV6-5, the J gene TRBJ2-1; 10 bases are a match to TRBD2. CDR1 is MNHEY, CDR2 SVGAGI, per germline. V dropped 6 bases and J dropped 10; count of bases not matched to a gene: 3. The CDR3 has 12 amino acids. The CDR3 spells CASSPTSGEQFF. Here the CDR3 DNA reads TGTGCCAGCAGCCCGACTAGCGGGGAGCAGTTCTTC.

This clone was detected only once. The chain carries TRBV6-1 and TRBJ1-5; TRBD1 agrees at 11 bases. With 4 bases clipped from V and 6 bases from J, the junction kept 8 bases outside the gene matches. Germline V gene data show CDR1 as MNHNS and CDR2 as SASEGT. The CDR3 totals 16 residues. The CDR3 reads CASSAGTGGWGQPQHF. The CDR3 nucleotides read TGTGCCAGCAGTGCCGGGACAGGGGGATGGGGTCAGCCCCAGCATTTT.

The J gene is TRBJ1-2, the V gene TRBV30; unclear D gene. There are 11 residues in the CDR3. Deletions cut 4 bases from V and 11 bases from J, with 14 bases between. The germline V gene has CDR1 GTSNPN and CDR2 SVGIG (reference sequence). CDR3 in DNA: TGTGCCTGGAAGGTCCTATTGGGTTACACCTTC. Translated: CAWKVLLGYTF. The full variable domain, with the rest looked up from reference TRBV30 and TRBJ1-2, is SQTIHQWPATLVQPVGSPLSLECTVEGTSNPNLYWYRQAAGRGLQLLFYSVGIGQISSEVPQNLSASRPQDRQFILSSKKLLLSDSGFYLCAWKVLLGYTFGSGTRLTVV.

Here the CDR3 DNA reads TGTGCCAGCAGGTGGACTAGTCGGGAAGAGACCCAGTACTTC. This sequence encodes CASRWTSREETQYF. The chain recombines TRBV7-2 with TRBJ2-5, with 7 bases fitting TRBD2. J was trimmed by 3 bases and V by 6 bases; bases with no gene match: 7. Germline V gene data show CDR1 as SGHTA and CDR2 as FQGNSA. This CDR3 comprises 14 residues.

The V call is TRBV6-1, the J call TRBJ1-4; D unresolved. The germline V gene has CDR1 MNHNS and CDR2 SASEGT. The CDR3 length is 15 residues. V shed 6 bases and J shed 8 bases, with 19 bases lying between them. CDR3 amino acids: CASSRPPGPREKLFF. CDR3 nucleotides: TGTGCCAGCAGCAGACCCCCAGGACCGCGGGAAAAACTGTTTTTT.

This sequence joins TRBV29-1 and TRBJ1-2, with 8 bases fitting TRBD1. CDR3 length: 13 residues. The germline gives CDR1 SQVTM, CDR2 ANQGSEA. The trim removed 3 bases at V and 7 bases at J, leaving 7 bases unmatched. CDR3 sequence (DNA): TGCAGCGTTGAGTCCAGGGACAGGAGTGGCTACACCTTC. It translates to CSVESRDRSGYTF.

The chain is built from TRBV5-1 and TRBJ1-5; 9 nucleotides match TRBD1. V was pared by 0 bases and J by 6 bases, with 10 bases of the junction left unmatched. The CDR3 loop spans 17 amino acids. CDR1 and CDR2 (germline): SGHRS, YFSETQ. The CDR3 DNA sequence: TGCGCCAGCAGCTTGGGTCCTAGGACAGGGGATGGTCAGCCCCAGCATTTT. This codes for CASSLGPRTGDGQPQHF.

This clone was recorded only once. The rearrangement uses TRBV19 and TRBJ1-4; D not certain. The V and J ends lost 3 bases and 6 bases respectively, with 20 bases between them. Germline V gene lookup returns CDR1 LNHDA and CDR2 SQIVND (reference sequence). The CDR3 totals 17 residues. Written as DNA, the CDR3 is TGTGCCAGTAGTATTAGGTTAGTGGCCGACTCCCATGAAAAACTGTTTTTT. This translates into CASSIRLVADSHEKLFF.

In the case of this clone: An end of the junction differs from the germline gene, which may be a read error. V usage is TRBV7-9 and J usage is TRBJ2-1, with D unresolved. The germline CDR1 and CDR2 sequences are SEHNR and FQNEAQ (reference sequence). The CDR3 runs 12 residues. In DNA form, the CDR3 reads TGTGCCAGCAGTTTAGCCTACAATGAGCAGTTCTTC. Protein: CASSLAYNEQFF.

The chain couples TRBV5-4 to TRBJ2-5, with 7 bases aligning to TRBD2. Germline V gives CDR1 SGHNT, CDR2 YYREEE (reference sequence). With 3 bases clipped from V and 4 bases from J, the junction kept 9 bases outside the gene matches. CDR3 length equals 15 residues. The CDR3 DNA reads TGTGCCAGCAGCTCGCGGTGGGAGGGGAGAGAGACCCAGTACTTC. This translates into CASSSRWEGRETQYF. The full variable domain, in which reference TRBV5-4 and TRBJ2-5 provide the parts outside the CDR3, is ETGVTQSPTHLIKTRGQQVTLRCSSQSGHNTVSWYQQALGQGPQFIFQYYREEENGRGNFPPRFSGLQFPNYSSELNVNALELDDSALYLCASSSRWEGRETQYFGPGTRLLVL.

The chain uses TRBV5-4 and TRBJ1-1; perhaps TRBD1 as D (5 bases). V lost 2 bases, J lost 5 bases, and 10 bases lay in between. This CDR3 contains 13 residues. Germline values: CDR1 SGHNT, CDR2 YYREEE (reference sequence). The CDR3 sequence is CASSLQVDTEAFF. As DNA, the CDR3 is TGTGCCAGCAGCTTACAGGTAGATACTGAAGCTTTCTTT.

This clone was seen a few times. CDR3 region: CASSVGTGGETQHF. The CDR3 DNA sequence: TGTGCCAGCAGCGTAGGGACAGGGGGCGAGACCCAGCATTTT. The genes are TRBV9 and TRBJ1-5; TRBD1 agrees at 11 bases. Looked up from germline, CDR1 is SGDLS and CDR2 is YYNGEE. Unmatched junction bases numbered 4, after V lost 0 bases and J lost 11 bases. The CDR3 is 14 residues long.